Below are 17 T cell receptor beta chains sequenced from a single sample in a study of T cell changes during pregnancy in multiple sclerosis. Generated by immunoSEQ multiplex PCR, the TCRdb table keeps only in-frame clones and is missing some. Here the sample spans about 100,000 clones, about nine tenths being singletons. The sample here was peripheral blood, taken after pregnancy. The receptors derive from a female donor with multiple sclerosis, enrolled in a pregnancy study.

The count of this clone is one. The chain couples TRBV5-1 to TRBJ2-3; the D is unclear. The V and J ends lost 0 bases and 4 bases respectively, with 6 bases between them. This CDR3 has 13 amino acids. In germline, CDR1 is SGHRS, CDR2 YFSETQ. The CDR3 loop reads CASSLERADTQYF. In DNA form, the CDR3 reads TGCGCCAGCAGCTTGGAACGAGCAGATACGCAGTATTTT. The entire variable domain, with the rest obtained from reference TRBV5-1 and TRBJ2-3, is as follows: KAGVTQTPRYLIKTRGQQVTLSCSPISGHRSVSWYQQTPGQGLQFLFEYFSETQRNKGNFPGRFSGRQFSNSRSEMNVSTLELGDSALYLCASSLERADTQYFGPGTRLTVL.

V usage is TRBV10-3 and J usage is TRBJ1-1; 8 bases fit TRBD1. The germline V gene encodes CDR1 ENHRY and CDR2 SYGVKD. The CDR3 has 14 residues. The V and J ends lost 6 bases and 5 bases, in that order; junction bases with no gene match: 8. The CDR3 DNA reads as TGTGCCATCAGCGGAAGACAGGGGAGTACTGAAGCTTTCTTT. This encodes CAISGRQGSTEAFF.

The rearrangement links TRBV7-9 to TRBJ2-3; tentatively, D is TRBD2 (5 bases). Germline loops: CDR1 SEHNR, CDR2 FQNEAQ (reference sequence). Deletions cut 5 bases from V and 2 bases from J, with 8 bases between. CDR3 length: 13 amino acids. Written as DNA, the CDR3 is TGTGCCAGCAGCCCGGGGAACACAGATACGCAGTATTTT. Its protein product is CASSPGNTDTQYF.

This chain uses TRBV27 with TRBJ2-3, with a possible D match to TRBD1 (6 bases). Germline loops: CDR1 MNHEY, CDR2 SMNVEV (reference sequence). The CDR3 consists of 15 residues. V dropped 7 bases and J dropped 4 bases, with 18 bases sitting between them. The CDR3 nucleotides read TGTGCCAGCACCTCCCGCCCGGCAGGGGCAGATACGCAGTATTTT. This sequence encodes CASTSRPAGADTQYF.

The rearrangement links TRBV7-6 to TRBJ1-6; 7 bases fit TRBD1. V was pared by 5 bases and J by 10 bases, with 8 bases of the junction left unmatched. CDR1 is SGHVS, CDR2 FNYEAQ, per germline. The CDR3 extends over 14 amino acids. In DNA form, the CDR3 reads TGTGCCAGCAGCCCCGGACAGACAGGGTCACCCCTCCACTTT. It encodes CASSPGQTGSPLHF. Using reference TRBV7-6 and TRBJ1-6 for the parts outside the CDR3, the full variable domain is GAGVSQSPRYKVTKRGQDVALRCDPISGHVSLYWYRQALGQGPEFLTYFNYEAQQDKSGLPNDRFSAERPEGSISTLTIQRTEQRDSAMYRCASSPGQTGSPLHFGNGTRLTVT.

The CDR3 is CASSLDWGDNEQFF. The CDR3 DNA sequence: TGTGCCAGCAGTTTAGATTGGGGCGACAATGAGCAGTTCTTC. This chain connects TRBV28 to TRBJ2-1; the D gene is possibly TRBD1 (5 bases). V was shortened by 2 bases and J by 5 bases, with 10 bases between the two germline ends. CDR1 MDHEN and CDR2 SYDVKM come from the germline V gene. The CDR3 spans 14 residues.

This chain uses TRBV7-2 with TRBJ1-3, with D unresolved. Trimming removed 0 bases from V and 2 bases from J, with 11 bases in between. Germline V CDR1 and CDR2: SGHTA, FQGNSA. The CDR3 contains 16 residues. The CDR3 region is CASSLASTGAGNTIYF. Written as DNA, the CDR3 is TGTGCCAGCAGCTTAGCTTCCACCGGAGCTGGAAACACCATATATTTT.

CDR3 amino acids: CASNLASGTSGSRRNIQYF. In nucleotides, the CDR3 is TGTGCCAGCAACCTCGCGTCCGGGACTAGCGGGAGTAGACGGAACATTCAGTACTTC. The chain combines TRBV28 with TRBJ2-4; 14 positions agree with TRBD2. The CDR3 has 19 amino acids. In germline, CDR1 is MDHEN, CDR2 SYDVKM. J gave up 7 bases and V 7 bases, and 18 bases lay outside the gene matches.

The chain uses TRBV11-2 and TRBJ2-7, with 7 nucleotides matching TRBD2. This CDR3 contains 15 residues. J was trimmed by 1 base and V by 5 bases; bases with no gene match: 8. The germline V gene encodes CDR1 SGHAT and CDR2 FQNNGV. In DNA, the CDR3 is TGTGCCAGCAGCCTTTCCCGGGGGGAATCCTACGAGCAGTACTTC. Encoded protein: CASSLSRGESYEQYF.

The genes are TRBV19 and TRBJ1-1, with 8 bases that match TRBD1. Germline lookup yields CDR1 LNHDA and CDR2 SQIVND (reference sequence). Unmatched junction bases numbered 3, after V lost 5 bases and J lost 10 bases. CDR3 size: 11 residues. CDR3 sequence reads: CASSQDRAAFF. DNA for the CDR3: TGTGCCAGTAGTCAGGACAGGGCAGCTTTCTTT.

The rearrangement uses TRBV11-3 and TRBJ2-1, with TRBD2 matching 8 bases. V shed 5 bases, J shed 5 bases, and the junction held 8 bases outside the gene matches. CDR1 is SGHNT and CDR2 is YENEEA in the germline V gene. The CDR3 is 15 residues long. CDR3 protein: CASSPGTRDNNEQFF. In DNA form, the CDR3 reads TGTGCCAGCAGCCCAGGGACTAGAGATAACAATGAGCAGTTCTTC.

This clone was seen once. The chain links TRBV6-1 to TRBJ2-2; TRBD1 aligns across 8 bases. V was pared by 11 bases and J by 4 bases, with 6 bases of the junction left unmatched. The CDR3 consists of 13 residues. Per germline, CDR1 MNHNS and CDR2 SASEGT. The CDR3 region has the DNA TGTGCCGGCCGGACAGGGAGCACCGGGGAGCTGTTTTTT. As protein: CAGRTGSTGELFF.

Here the CDR3 DNA reads TGCAGCGTTGCACGGACAAGAGGTCTCCACTTT. This encodes CSVARTRGLHF. This chain joins TRBV29-1 and TRBJ1-6; D is perhaps TRBD1 (5 bases). The ends were cut back, 4 bases at V and 16 bases at J, with 14 bases in the middle. CDR1 is SQVTM and CDR2 is ANQGSEA in the germline V gene. CDR3 length equals 11 residues.

This sequence joins TRBV18 and TRBJ1-4, with 8 bases that match TRBD1. V shed 4 bases, J shed 7 bases, and the junction held 8 bases outside the gene matches. The CDR3 is 15 amino acids. Germline CDR1 is KGHSH and CDR2 is LQKENI. CDR3: CASSRQGAYVEKLFF. The CDR3 DNA sequence: TGTGCCAGCTCACGGCAGGGGGCGTATGTTGAAAAACTGTTTTTT.

The rearrangement joins TRBV4-1 to TRBJ2-7, with 11 positions matching TRBD2. The CDR3 extends over 15 amino acids. The V segment lost 3 bases and the J segment 7 bases; nucleotides outside the gene matches: 8. Germline-derived CDR1 and CDR2 are MGHRA and YSYEKL. This CDR3 is CASSQGTSGLEEQYF. CDR3 nucleotides: TGCGCCAGCAGCCAGGGGACTAGCGGACTGGAGGAGCAGTACTTC.

The chain is built from TRBV7-9 and TRBJ1-3; 7 positions match TRBD1. Germline lookup yields CDR1 SEHNR and CDR2 FQNEAQ (reference sequence). This CDR3 has 18 residues. Trimming at V came to 5 bases and at J to 0 bases, leaving 13 bases not matched to a gene. The CDR3 sequence: CASSAPSGTDFSGNTIYF. CDR3 DNA: TGTGCCAGCAGCGCGCCTTCCGGGACAGATTTCTCTGGAAACACCATATATTTT.

CDR3 amino acids: CASKGANSPLHF. CDR3 bases: TGTGCCAGCAAGGGGGCTAATTCACCCCTCCACTTT. The genes are TRBV6-6 and TRBJ1-6, with 7 nucleotides matching TRBD1. J was trimmed by 6 bases and V by 7 bases; bases with no gene match: 0. CDR3 length: 12 amino acids. Germline loops: CDR1 MNHNY, CDR2 SVGAGI (reference sequence).